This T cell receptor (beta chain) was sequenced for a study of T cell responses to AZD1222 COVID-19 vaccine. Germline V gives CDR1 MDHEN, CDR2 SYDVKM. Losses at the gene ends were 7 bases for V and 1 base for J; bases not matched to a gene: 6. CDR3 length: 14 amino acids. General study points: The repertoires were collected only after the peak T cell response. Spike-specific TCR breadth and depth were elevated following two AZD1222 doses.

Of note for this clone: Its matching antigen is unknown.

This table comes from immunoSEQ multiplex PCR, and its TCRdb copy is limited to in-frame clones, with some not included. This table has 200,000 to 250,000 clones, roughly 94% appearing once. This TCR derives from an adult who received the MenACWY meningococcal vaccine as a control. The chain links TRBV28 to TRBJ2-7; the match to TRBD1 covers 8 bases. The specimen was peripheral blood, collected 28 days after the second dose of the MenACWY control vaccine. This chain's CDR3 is CASIPGQVSYEQYF. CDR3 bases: TGTGCCAGCATCCCGGGACAGGTATCCTACGAGCAGTACTTC.